The text below deals with one T cell receptor (beta chain). Its antigen is not identified. This entry belongs to a study of cytomegalovirus exposure and HLA in healthy donors. As for the study in general: Findings of an earlier analysis included 110 million or so unique TCR beta sequences from 170 million or so T cells. Findings and caveats of the study: It was fewer than 200 TCR beta chains that were listed as cytomegalovirus-associated. Most CMV-associated TCR beta chains were later found to appear HLA-restricted.

Vbeta (60) and Jbeta (13) primers were used in the PCR. Clones were read by immunoSEQ multiplex PCR, and TCRdb kept only the in-frame ones, dropping some. The sample lists around 150,000 clones, about 81% seen once, with approximately 8.1% in the top ten. Germline CDR1 is SGHRS and CDR2 is YFSETQ. The CDR3 runs to 15 residues. Trimming at V came to 0 bases and at J to 7 bases, leaving 9 bases not matched to a gene. The material sequenced was PBMCs. The chain links TRBV5-1 to TRBJ1-2; the match to TRBD1 covers 7 bases. The receptor was derived from a woman aged 45-65 years in good health and CMV-seropositive. The CDR3 region is CASSLDRGLSSGYTF. For the CDR3, the DNA is TGCGCCAGCAGCTTGGACAGGGGTCTCTCCTCTGGCTACACCTTC.